The clone carrying this TCR beta chain was seen a few times. This entry comes from a study of beta chain features in type 1 diabetes. CDR3 length: 13 residues. V lost 8 bases, J lost 6 bases, and 10 bases stayed unmatched. Germline V CDR1 and CDR2: LNHDA, SQIVND (reference sequence). Via CD45RO/CCR7/CD25/CD127/CD95/CD27, cells of the CD4+ naive, central memory, regulatory and stem cell-like memory subsets were sorted. All of the isolated RNA was reverse transcribed, so expressed TCRB transcripts were sequenced. The table came from immunoSEQ multiplex PCR; TCRdb's copy has only in-frame clones and leaves some out. The data contain 250,000 to 350,000 clones, around 15% of them seen just once; the ten biggest clones take up more than 6.5%.

The source is a man younger than 40 in good health. This chain joins TRBV19 and TRBJ2-7; 7 bases align to TRBD2. Sequenced input: central memory CD4+ T cells from blood. The CDR3, as DNA: TGTGCCAGTCCAACTAGCGAAATAAGCGAGCAGTACTTC. It translates to CASPTSEISEQYF.